The clone carrying this TCR beta chain was detected once. This sample stems from a study of shared clonotypes between healthy human individuals. Method: immunoSEQ multiplex PCR; TCRdb's copy keeps in-frame clones and lacks some. Of roughly 1,800,000 clones in the sample, about 94% are singletons; the top ten hold 0.9% to 1.5%. Naive CD8 populations comprised CD45RO-negative cells positively selected for CCR7, excluding terminally differentiated effector memory CD45RA+ cells. This CDR3 contains 14 residues. Between the trimmed V and J ends, which lost 3 bases and 5 bases, there was a span of 13 bases. CDR1 is MGHRA, CDR2 YSYEKL, per germline.

This TCR derives from a man younger than 30 in good health. The chain couples TRBV4-1 to TRBJ2-5; unclear D gene. The sequencing sample was made of naive CD8+ T cells sorted from blood. The CDR3 spells CASSQTTLGETQYF. DNA for the CDR3: TGCGCCAGCAGCCAGACCACTCTTGGGGAGACCCAGTACTTC.